This TCR beta chain was sequenced for a study of blood T cell repertoires in COVID-19. The repertoire was sequenced with immunoSEQ multiplex PCR; TCRdb's copy has only in-frame clones and lacks some. Of 150,000 or so clones listed, more than 80% are singletons. The CDR3 runs to 17 residues. The junction had 8 bases not matched to a gene; V was cut back by 0 bases and J by 3 bases. The germline CDR1 and CDR2 sequences are LGHNA and YSLEER. The specimen was peripheral blood. The V and J genes are TRBV4-3 and TRBJ2-3; 8 nucleotides match TRBD2. The sequence was obtained from a man younger than 35 with COVID-19, enrolled during active disease. CDR3 protein: CASSQDLGASGTDTQYF. CDR3 nucleotide sequence: TGCGCCAGCAGCCAAGATCTTGGGGCTAGCGGGACAGATACGCAGTATTTT.